Given below is one T cell receptor beta chain in context. Its antigen is still unknown. The data were taken from a study of T cell responses to AZD1222 COVID-19 vaccine. The method was immunoSEQ multiplex PCR; TCRdb's version includes in-frame clones alone and lacks a portion of them. This sample has 100,000 to 150,000 clones, with around 85% found just once. Germline values: CDR1 SGHRS, CDR2 YFSETQ. V was cut by 7 bases and J by 2 bases, with 9 bases left in between. The CDR3 sequence is 12 residues long. Regarding the study as a whole: Spike-specific TCR depth and breadth grew after two AZD1222 doses.

The chain is built from TRBV5-1 and TRBJ1-2, with D unclear. Sample: peripheral blood, taken 28 days after the second AZD1222 dose. This TCR was recovered from an adult who received the AZD1222 COVID-19 vaccine. The CDR3 region has the DNA TGCGCCAGCTCGGGTGGAAACTATGGCTACACCTTC. It is translated as CASSGGNYGYTF.